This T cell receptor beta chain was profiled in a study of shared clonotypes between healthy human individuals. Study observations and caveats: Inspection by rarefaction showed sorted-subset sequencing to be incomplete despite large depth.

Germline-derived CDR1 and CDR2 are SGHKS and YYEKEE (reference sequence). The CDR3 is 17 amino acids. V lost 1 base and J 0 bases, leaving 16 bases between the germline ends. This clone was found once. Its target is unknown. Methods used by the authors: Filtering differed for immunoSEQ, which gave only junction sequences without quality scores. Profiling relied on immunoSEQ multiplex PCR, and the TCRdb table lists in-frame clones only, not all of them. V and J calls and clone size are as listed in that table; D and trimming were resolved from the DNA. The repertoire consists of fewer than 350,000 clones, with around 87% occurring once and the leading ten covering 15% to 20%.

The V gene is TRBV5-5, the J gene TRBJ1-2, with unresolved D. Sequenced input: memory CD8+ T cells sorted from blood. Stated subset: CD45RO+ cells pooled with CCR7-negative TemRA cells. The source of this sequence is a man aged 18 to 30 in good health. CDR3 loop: CASSLSVWVLANYGYTF. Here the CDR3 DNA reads TGTGCCAGCAGCTTGTCGGTGTGGGTACTAGCTAACTATGGCTACACCTTC.